The 31 T cell receptor beta chains in this list originate from one sample, sequenced in a study of Graves' ophthalmopathy and Graves' hyperthyroidism (dated by TCRdb to 2016 to 2019). The listed sequencing device is Illumina HiSeq 2000. For repertoire sequencing, the TCR beta CDR3 regions were amplified from RNA transcripts. HTBI primers and the Qiagen OneStep RT-PCR kit were used in a first-round RT-PCR, which was followed by a second-round multiplex PCR, size selection and purification. TCRdb cleaned the public reads at Q25 with fastp, built clones with MiXCR and kept in-frame beta chains. Duplicate CDR3 protein sequences are folded into a single record with the most common DNA and genes. Counted in this sample were roughly 400,000 distinct CDR3 sequences; roughly 15% of them appeared once. The ten largest account for roughly 7% of the sample. The sample taken for sequencing was peripheral blood. The origin of the receptors is a woman aged 18-29 years with stable Graves' hyperthyroidism. Donor details come from another sample of the same person, matched by shared clones.

This clonotype appeared many times. The chain is built from TRBV12-3 or TRBV12-4 and TRBJ2-7; 9 bases map to TRBD1. With 5 bases clipped from V and 9 bases from J, the junction kept 11 bases outside the gene matches. The CDR3 runs to 14 residues. The DNA for the CDR3 is TGTGCCAGCAGTCCGGGACAGGGACTAATCGGGCAGTACTTC. Protein product: CASSPGQGLIGQYF.

The rearrangement joins TRBV6-1 to TRBJ1-5, with D unclear. Germline CDR1 MNHNS, CDR2 SASEGT. This CDR3 is built from 17 residues. The V end was cut by 8 bases, the J end by 0 bases, with 20 bases between. The CDR3 bases are TGTGCCAGCCATCCGTCCACAGCTTCCTATAGCAATCAGCCCCAGCATTTT. It translates to CASHPSTASYSNQPQHF.

This clonotype was seen more than once but under ten times. A much larger clone lies a single base off, so this may be a read error. The chain employs TRBV10-1 and TRBJ1-1, with 9 nucleotides matching TRBD1. This CDR3 is built from 15 residues. CDR1 WNHNN and CDR2 SYGVQD come from the germline V gene (reference sequence). In nucleotides, the CDR3 is TGCGCCAACAGTACCGGGACAGGGAGATACACTGAAGCTTTCTTT. Its translation is CANSTGTGRYTEAFF.

Of note for this clonotype: Since a much larger clone is just one base distant, this may be a read error. This chain links TRBV12-3 or TRBV12-4 with TRBJ1-5; 7 bases are shared with TRBD1. CDR3 length equals 14 residues. CDR3 loop: CASRYRGYNQPQRF. Here the CDR3 DNA reads TGTGCCAGCAGGTACAGGGGTTACAATCAGCCCCAGCGTTTT.

The genes are TRBV7-2 and TRBJ1-2; 7 bases align to TRBD1. From germline, CDR1 is SGHTA and CDR2 FQGNSA. Germline trimming cut 5 bases from V and 8 bases from J; bases unmatched to any gene: 11. This CDR3 region has 14 residues. The CDR3 region has the DNA TGTGCCAGCAGCCTACGGACAGGTTACGAAGGCTACACCTTC. Encoded protein: CASSLRTGYEGYTF.

This clonotype has just a few counts. The chain recombines TRBV7-8 with TRBJ2-4; 7 nucleotides align to TRBD1. The CDR3 is 16 amino acids. Per germline, CDR1 SGHVS and CDR2 FQNEAQ. The trim removed 5 bases at V and 0 bases at J, leaving 7 bases unmatched. Here the CDR3 reads CASSPRTGLAKNIQYF. The DNA for the CDR3 is TGTGCCAGCAGCCCCCGGACAGGTTTAGCCAAAAACATTCAGTACTTC.

This clonotype has ten or more counts. This chain connects TRBV11-1 to TRBJ2-2; 10 bases align to TRBD2. Germline CDR1 reads SGHAT; CDR2 reads FQDESV (reference sequence). With V trimmed by 4 bases and J by 5 bases, 1 base remained unmatched. The length of the CDR3 is 14 residues. In DNA form, the CDR3 reads TGTGCCAGCAGCTCGGGACTAGCGACCGGGGAGCTGTTTTTT. This gives the protein CASSSGLATGELFF.

This clonotype was seen many times. The chain couples TRBV6-5 to TRBJ1-5; TRBD1 matches at 7 bases. The V gene's germline CDR1 is MNHEY and CDR2 SVGAGI. The length of the CDR3 is 15 residues. The V and J ends lost 2 bases and 3 bases, in that order; junction bases with no gene match: 4. The CDR3 DNA is TGTGCCAGCAGTTACCGGACAGGCAACAATCAGCCCCAGCATTTT. It is translated as CASSYRTGNNQPQHF.

This chain joins TRBV3-1 and TRBJ1-2; TRBD1 aligns across 7 bases. CDR3 length: 14 amino acids. Germline CDR1 LGHDT, CDR2 YNNKEL (reference sequence). J lost 7 bases, V lost 1 base, and 6 bases had no gene match. For the CDR3, the DNA is TGTGCCAGCAGCCAAGCTACAGGGGAGGGTGGCTACACCTTC. This codes for CASSQATGEGGYTF. Combining the CDR3 with reference TRBV3-1 and TRBJ1-2 gives the whole variable domain DTAVSQTPKYLVTQMGNDKSIKCEQNLGHDTMYWYKQDSKKFLKIMFSYNNKELIINETVPNRFSPKSPDKAHLNLHINSLELGDSAVYFCASSQATGEGGYTFGSGTRLTVV.

This clonotype was seen ten or more times. V and J are TRBV4-1 and TRBJ2-5; TRBD2 aligns across 11 bases. The length of the CDR3 is 16 residues. After removal of 5 bases from V and 5 bases from J, the junction contained 10 bases not matched to a gene. In germline, CDR1 is MGHRA, CDR2 YSYEKL. The CDR3 protein is CASSSRIAGGPETQYF. CDR3 DNA sequence: TGCGCCAGCAGCTCCCGCATAGCGGGGGGGCCGGAGACCCAGTACTTC.

This clonotype was detected ten times or more. The V call is TRBV19, the J call TRBJ1-5; D is undetermined. The germline V gene encodes CDR1 LNHDA and CDR2 SQIVND (reference sequence). The CDR3 extends over 16 amino acids. Trimming removed 1 base from V and 1 base from J, with 11 bases in between. CDR3 DNA: TGTGCCAGTAGTATAGGAAACCCCGGGAGCAATCAGCCCCAGCATTTT. This codes for CASSIGNPGSNQPQHF.

This clonotype was seen only a few times. The rearrangement uses TRBV4-2 and TRBJ1-2; D unresolved. Germline CDR1 and CDR2: LGHNA and YNFKEQ. The CDR3 totals 14 residues. Trimming took 1 base from V and 8 from J, leaving 14 bases between them. Here the CDR3 reads CASSQGEAVGGYTF. CDR3 DNA: TGTGCCAGCAGCCAAGGGGAGGCCGTCGGGGGCTACACCTTC.

This chain links TRBV12-3 or TRBV12-4 with TRBJ1-2, with TRBD1 as a possible D gene (6 bases). The CDR3 is 14 amino acids. The germline V and J ends were trimmed by 5 bases and 4 bases, with 14 bases remaining between them. The CDR3 DNA sequence: TGTGCCAGCAGTACAGGGACGAACCTCTATGGCTACACCTTC. Its translation is CASSTGTNLYGYTF.

The table lists this clonotype with many counts. CDR3: CASSLRIVEGAYGYTF. Here the CDR3 DNA reads TGTGCCAGCAGTTTAAGGATTGTTGAGGGTGCCTATGGCTACACCTTC. The chain employs TRBV12-3 or TRBV12-4 and TRBJ1-2; D gene uncertain. V was trimmed by 2 bases and J by 4 bases, leaving 17 bases between them. CDR3 size: 16 residues.

This clonotype occurred a few times. The chain carries TRBV7-3 and TRBJ1-1; 7 positions agree with TRBD1. J lost 1 base, V lost 8 bases, and 4 bases had no gene match. Germline assignment: CDR1 SGHTA and CDR2 FQGTGA. This CDR3 region has 13 residues. The DNA for the CDR3 is TGTGCCAGCCAGGGGGGCGAGAACACTGAAGCTTTCTTT. Translating gives CASQGGENTEAFF.

Regarding this clonotype: Being one base from a much bigger clone, this may be a read error. The V gene is TRBV6-2 or TRBV6-3, the J gene TRBJ1-5, with 7 bases matching TRBD1. J gave up 11 bases and V 5 bases, and 9 bases lay outside the gene matches. Germline V gene data show CDR1 as MNHEY and CDR2 as SVGEGT. The CDR3 contains 13 residues. In DNA, the CDR3 is TGTGCCAGCAGTCTATTACAGGGGCAGTCCCAGCATTTT. Amino acid sequence: CASSLLQGQSQHF.

This clonotype was detected ten times or more. The chain has TRBV6-5 and TRBJ1-5; D uncertain. V lost 4 bases, J lost 4 bases, and 17 bases lay in between. CDR3 length: 16 amino acids. The germline gives CDR1 MNHEY, CDR2 SVGAGI. CDR3 protein: CASSLPTAMINQPQHF. The CDR3 coding sequence is TGTGCCAGCAGTTTACCGACTGCGATGATTAATCAGCCCCAGCATTTT.

About this clonotype itself: This may be a read error, as it is one base from a much larger clone. J is TRBJ2-7 and V is TRBV5-1; 11 nucleotides align to TRBD2. Germline values: CDR1 SGHRS, CDR2 YFSETQ. There are 18 residues in the CDR3. V lost 4 bases and J lost 0; bases outside the gene matches: 12. CDR3 nucleotides: TGCGCCAGCAGCCAGGTACTAGCGGGGGCCTTCAGCTCCTACGAGCAGTACTTC. This translates into CASSQVLAGAFSSYEQYF.

This clonotype was detected ten times or more. This chain uses TRBV6-1 with TRBJ1-5; 7 bases map to TRBD1. The CDR3 loop spans 15 amino acids. With V trimmed by 6 bases and J by 4 bases, 9 bases remained unmatched. Germline CDR1 reads MNHNS; CDR2 reads SASEGT. The CDR3 DNA follows: TGTGCCAGCAGCATTGACAGGGCAACGAATCAGCCCCAGCATTTT. Its protein is CASSIDRATNQPQHF.

This chain connects TRBV7-2 to TRBJ2-5; maybe TRBD2 (5 bases). Germline V gene data show CDR1 as SGHTA and CDR2 as FQGNSA. The V gene lost 1 base and the J gene lost 5 bases, with 11 bases spanning the gap. The CDR3 spans 14 residues. CDR3 sequence: CASSLGAEEETQYF. In nucleotides, the CDR3 is TGTGCCAGCAGCTTAGGGGCGGAGGAGGAGACCCAGTACTTC.

This clonotype was seen a single time. The CDR3 DNA sequence: TGTGCCAGCAAGCTAGAACAGGCGGCATCTAACACTGAAGCTTTCTTT. It encodes CASKLEQAASNTEAFF. The chain employs TRBV28 and TRBJ1-1, with TRBD1 as a possible D gene (5 bases). The V gene's germline CDR1 is MDHEN and CDR2 SYDVKM. V was clipped by 7 bases and J by 2 bases, with 20 bases between them. There are 16 residues in the CDR3. Filled out from reference TRBV28 and TRBJ1-1, the complete variable domain reads DVKVTQSSRYLVKRTGEKVFLECVQDMDHENMFWYRQDPGLGLRLIYFSYDVKMKEKGDIPEGYSVSREKKERFSLILESASTNQTSMYLCASKLEQAASNTEAFFGQGTRLTVV.

This clonotype was found a few times. Mismatch with germline at one junction end may stem from a read error. CDR3 sequence (DNA): TGTGCCAGTAGCTTTCAGGGTTTCAACACTGAAGCTTTCTTT. It yields the protein CASSFQGFNTEAFF. V is TRBV7-2 and J is TRBJ1-1, with D tentatively TRBD1 (5 bases). The length of the CDR3 is 14 residues. Germline loops: CDR1 SGHTA, CDR2 FQGNSA.

This clonotype was seen repeatedly, ten times or more. At one of its ends the junction is not consistent with the germline gene, which may arise from a read error. CDR3 sequence reads: CASSEALAGKNIKYF. CDR3 bases: TGTGCCAGCAGTGAAGCGCTGGCAGGGAAAAACATTAAGTACTTC. This sequence joins TRBV6-1 and TRBJ2-4; D perhaps matches TRBD1 (5 bases). This CDR3 spans 15 amino acids. CDR1 and CDR2 (germline): MNHNS, SASEGT.

There are a few counts of this clonotype. This chain links TRBV19 with TRBJ2-7; 7 bases align to TRBD1. This CDR3 comprises 15 residues. After removal of 1 base from V and 0 bases from J, the junction contained 3 bases not matched to a gene. Germline CDR1 is LNHDA and CDR2 is SQIVND (reference sequence). CDR3 sequence (DNA): TGTGCCAGTAGTATAGCCGGGACAGTCTCCTACGAGCAGTACTTC. It yields the protein CASSIAGTVSYEQYF.

This clonotype was recorded many times. This chain connects TRBV20-1 to TRBJ1-1; D is unclear. Germline V CDR1 and CDR2: DFQATT, SNEGSKA (reference sequence). Trimming pared 6 bases from V and 7 bases from J, leaving 9 bases between. This CDR3 comprises 10 residues. The CDR3 protein is CSANRVEAFF. In DNA form, the CDR3 reads TGCAGTGCAAACCGGGTTGAAGCTTTCTTT.

This clonotype was detected many times. This rearrangement joins TRBV20-1 to TRBJ2-5; 10 bases match TRBD2. The germline CDR1 and CDR2 sequences are DFQATT and SNEGSKA (reference sequence). The CDR3 has 15 residues. V shed 6 bases, J shed 5 bases, and the junction held 12 bases outside the gene matches. The CDR3 nucleotides are TGCAGTGCCCAAGGGACTAGCGAGGTGATCGAGACCCAGTACTTC. This codes for CSAQGTSEVIETQYF.

The V call is TRBV6-2 or TRBV6-3, the J call TRBJ1-2; D perhaps matches TRBD1 (6 bases). The CDR3 spans 14 residues. The V gene's germline CDR1 is MNHEY and CDR2 SVGEGT. The ends were cut back, 6 bases at V and 4 bases at J, with 15 bases in the middle. Here the CDR3 reads CASRTGYRFYGYTF. The CDR3 region has the DNA TGTGCCAGCAGGACAGGTTACAGATTCTATGGCTACACCTTC.

This clonotype appeared many times. V gene TRBV7-8 combines with J gene TRBJ1-1, with D uncertain. CDR3 length: 16 amino acids. In germline, CDR1 is SGHVS, CDR2 FQNEAQ. Trimming cost V 2 bases and J 2 bases, with 15 bases left between them. Written as DNA, the CDR3 is TGTGCCAGCAGCTTAACCCGGACTCTGAGTAACACTGAAGCTTTCTTT. Its translation is CASSLTRTLSNTEAFF.

This clonotype was counted at least ten times. This chain joins TRBV6-2 or TRBV6-3 and TRBJ1-3; the D is unclear. Trimming stripped 2 bases from V and 4 bases from J, with 12 bases between. The CDR3 contains 15 residues. Germline CDR1 MNHEY, CDR2 SVGEGT. Here the CDR3 DNA reads TGTGCCAGCAGTTACCCCCCCGGGTACGGAAACACCATATATTTT. It yields the protein CASSYPPGYGNTIYF.

This clonotype occurred a few times. Possible read error: a much larger clone is one base away. The CDR3 ends on some other residue instead of the conserved phenylalanine or tryptophan, so this is likely a read error. The chain has TRBV6-1 and TRBJ1-6; TRBD1 matches at 10 bases. Trimming took 5 bases from V and 9 from J; bases not matched to a gene: 19. In germline, CDR1 is MNHNS, CDR2 SASEGT. The CDR3 is made up of 19 amino acids. CDR3 coding DNA: TGTGCCAGCAGTCGAAACCATATGGGGGTGGGACAGGGGTCTTCACCCCTCCACCTT. It is translated as CASSRNHMGVGQGSSPLHL.

This clonotype was seen at least ten times. The rearrangement joins TRBV15 to TRBJ1-5, with TRBD1 as a possible D gene (5 bases). Germline-derived CDR1 and CDR2 are LNHNV and YYDKDF (reference sequence). This CDR3 is 17 amino acids long. V was cut by 0 bases and J by 2 bases, with 14 bases left in between. For the CDR3, the DNA is TGTGCCACCAGCAGAGATGCAGGAGGGGTTGGCAATCAGCCCCAGCATTTT. It encodes CATSRDAGGVGNQPQHF. The full variable domain, completed using reference TRBV15 and TRBJ1-5, is DAMVIQNPRYQVTQFGKPVTLSCSQTLNHNVMYWYQQKSSQAPKLLFHYYDKDFNNEADTPDNFQSRRPNTSFCFLDIRSPGLGDTAMYLCATSRDAGGVGNQPQHFGDGTRLSIL.